This TCR beta chain was obtained from a study of blood T cells in healthy people across ages. Regarding the study as a whole: TCR beta diversity was tightly associated with the proportion of naive T cells.

A remark on this clonotype: Its antigen remains unidentified.

Together with a sample-barcoded 5' primer, a J-beta primer mix was included in a second PCR lasting about 7 to 11 cycles. With 12 random nucleotides, a template-switch adaptor tagged each individual cDNA molecule. Each CDR3 protein gets one entry after TCRdb re-called the 5' RACE reads with MiXCR. The sample carries 980,000 or so distinct CDR3 sequences, 45% to 50% recorded once. V gave up 3 bases and J gave up 1 base; unmatched junction bases: 6. The CDR3 is 16 residues long. The germline gives CDR1 SGDLS, CDR2 YYNGEE. Each sample had at least 6 million PBMCs isolated. The chain combines TRBV9 with TRBJ2-3; 9 bases match TRBD1. The receptor was derived from a man aged 25-45 years in good health. Sequencing was carried out using blood. CDR3 DNA sequence: TGTGCCAGCAGCGGAAACAGGGGGCTGCGCACAGATACGCAGTATTTT. Translating it yields CASSGNRGLRTDTQYF.